This T cell receptor (beta chain) originates from a study of regulatory T cells in long-lasting Graves disease. This clonotype was counted many times. Regarding time point: newly diagnosed GD, antithyroid drugs for less than 3 months. There was RNA extracted from PBMCs, and the TCR library was made from it. Sequencing libraries for TCR beta were prepared with iRepertoire HTBI primers and Arm-PCR of CDR3 regions. TCRdb reprocessed the multiplex PCR reads via MiXCR and lists one record per CDR3 protein. The sample holds 450,000 to 600,000 distinct CDR3 sequences; roughly 17% are singletons and the top ten take about 12%. These data were also reused for a study on T cells in Graves' hyperthyroidism and ophthalmopathy.

The receptor was derived from a man between 35 and 55 years old with Graves disease. Sequences were derived from peripheral blood mononuclear cells (PBMCs), sampled at new diagnosis, from a patient treated with antithyroid drugs.

The chain's CDR3 is CAWSYGRLNTEAFF. The CDR3 bases are TGTGCCTGGAGTTACGGCAGATTGAACACTGAAGCTTTCTTT. This chain connects TRBV30 to TRBJ1-1; the D is unclear. The CDR3 runs to 14 residues. The germline V and J ends were trimmed by 2 bases and 0 bases, with 10 bases remaining between them. Germline CDR1 GTSNPN, CDR2 SVGIG (reference sequence).